This paragraph covers one T cell receptor beta chain sequence. Its target is not known. The data stem from a study of CD8 T cells in Susac syndrome. Peripheral blood CD8+ and CD4+ T cells were profiled by TCR beta sequencing. Negative isolation yielded the CD8+ and CD4+ T cells, while FACS enriched the TEMRA cells. General study findings and limits: Regarding the TCR sequencing and HLA analysis, the study admitted that a relatively small number of individuals were involved.

An input of about 0.45 to 1 ug of RNA was subjected to reverse transcription using random hexamers. Across 54 Vbeta and 13 Jbeta, immunoSEQ multiplex PCR amplified TCR beta CDR3. TCRdb called the immunoSEQ multiplex PCR reads again in MiXCR, with one record for every CDR3 protein. Seen here are fewer than 200,000 distinct CDR3 sequences, around 96% observed once, and the top ten hold about 0.1%. Sequencing was carried out using CD4+ T cells from PBMCs. This TCR was recovered from a human donor in good health.

CDR3 coding DNA: TGTGCCAGCAGAGAGACAGGAGACAAAAACATTCAGTACTTC. As protein: CASRETGDKNIQYF. The rearrangement joins TRBV28 to TRBJ2-4; a possible D gene is TRBD1 (6 bases). The germline CDR1 and CDR2 sequences are MDHEN and SYDVKM. This CDR3 has 14 residues. With 6 bases removed from V and 3 bases from J, the gap between germline ends came to 12 bases.